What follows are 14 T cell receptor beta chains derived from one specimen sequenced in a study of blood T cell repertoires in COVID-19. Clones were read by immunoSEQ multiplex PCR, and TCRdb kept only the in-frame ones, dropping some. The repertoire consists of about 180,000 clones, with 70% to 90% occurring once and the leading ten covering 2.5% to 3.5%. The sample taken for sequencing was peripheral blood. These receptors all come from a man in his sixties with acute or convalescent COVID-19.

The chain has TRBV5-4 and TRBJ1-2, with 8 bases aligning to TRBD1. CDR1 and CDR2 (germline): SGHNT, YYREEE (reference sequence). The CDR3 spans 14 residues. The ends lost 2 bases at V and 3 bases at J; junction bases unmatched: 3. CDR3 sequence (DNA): TGTGCCAGCAGCTTAAAGACAGGGGACTATGGCTACACCTTC. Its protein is CASSLKTGDYGYTF.

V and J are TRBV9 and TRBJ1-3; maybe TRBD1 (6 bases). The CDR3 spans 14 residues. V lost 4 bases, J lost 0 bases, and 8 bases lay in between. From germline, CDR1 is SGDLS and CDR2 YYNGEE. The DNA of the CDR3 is TGTGCCAGCAGCTGGACAGTCTCTGGAAACACCATATATTTT. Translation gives CASSWTVSGNTIYF.

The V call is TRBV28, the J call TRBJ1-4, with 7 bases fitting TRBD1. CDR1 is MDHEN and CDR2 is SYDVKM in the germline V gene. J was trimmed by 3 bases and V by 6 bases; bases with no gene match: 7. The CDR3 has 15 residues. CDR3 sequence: CASRPTGTANEKLFF. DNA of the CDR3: TGTGCCAGCAGACCCACGGGGACAGCTAATGAAAAACTGTTTTTT.

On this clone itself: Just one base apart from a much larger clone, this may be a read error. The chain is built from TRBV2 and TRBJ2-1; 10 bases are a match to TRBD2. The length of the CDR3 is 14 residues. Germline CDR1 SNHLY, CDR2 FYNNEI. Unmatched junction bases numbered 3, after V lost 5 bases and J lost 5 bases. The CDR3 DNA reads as TGTGCCAGCAGTCGGACTAGCGGAAACAATGAGCAGTTCTTC. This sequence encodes CASSRTSGNNEQFF.

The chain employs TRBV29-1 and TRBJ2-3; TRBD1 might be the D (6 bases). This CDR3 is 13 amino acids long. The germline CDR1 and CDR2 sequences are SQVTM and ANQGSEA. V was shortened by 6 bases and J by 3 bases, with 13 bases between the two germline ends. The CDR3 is CSVKTGLTDTQYF. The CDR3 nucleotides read TGCAGCGTGAAGACAGGTCTAACAGATACGCAGTATTTT.

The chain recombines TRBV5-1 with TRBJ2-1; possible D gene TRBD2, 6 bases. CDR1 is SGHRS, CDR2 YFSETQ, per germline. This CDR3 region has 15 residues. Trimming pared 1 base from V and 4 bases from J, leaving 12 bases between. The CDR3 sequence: CASSLTSPLYNEQFF. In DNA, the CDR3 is TGCGCCAGCAGCTTGACTAGCCCACTGTACAATGAGCAGTTCTTC. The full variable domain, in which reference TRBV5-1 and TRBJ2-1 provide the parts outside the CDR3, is KAGVTQTPRYLIKTRGQQVTLSCSPISGHRSVSWYQQTPGQGLQFLFEYFSETQRNKGNFPGRFSGRQFSNSRSEMNVSTLELGDSALYLCASSLTSPLYNEQFFGPGTRLTVL.

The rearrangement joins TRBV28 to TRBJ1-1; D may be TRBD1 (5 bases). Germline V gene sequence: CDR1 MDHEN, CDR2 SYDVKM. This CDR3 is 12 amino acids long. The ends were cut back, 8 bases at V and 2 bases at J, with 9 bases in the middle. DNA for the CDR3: TGTGCCAGCGGGGGGACTAACACTGAAGCTTTCTTT. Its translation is CASGGTNTEAFF.

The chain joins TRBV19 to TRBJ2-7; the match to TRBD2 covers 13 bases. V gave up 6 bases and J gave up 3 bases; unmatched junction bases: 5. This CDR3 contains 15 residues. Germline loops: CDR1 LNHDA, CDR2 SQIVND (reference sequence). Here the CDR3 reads CASSAGLAGNYEQYF. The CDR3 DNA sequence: TGTGCCAGTAGCGCGGGACTAGCGGGGAACTACGAGCAGTACTTC.

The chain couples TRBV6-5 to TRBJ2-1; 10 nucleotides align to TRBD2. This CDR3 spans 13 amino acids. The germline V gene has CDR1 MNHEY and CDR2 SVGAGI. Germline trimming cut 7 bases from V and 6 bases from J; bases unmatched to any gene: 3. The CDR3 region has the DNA TGTGCCAGCAAGGCTAGCGGGGGCAATGAGCAGTTCTTC. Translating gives CASKASGGNEQFF.

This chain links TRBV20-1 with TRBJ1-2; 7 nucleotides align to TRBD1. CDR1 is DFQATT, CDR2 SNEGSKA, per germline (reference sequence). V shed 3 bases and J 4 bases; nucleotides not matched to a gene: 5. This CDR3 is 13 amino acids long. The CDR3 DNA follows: TGCAGTGCTAGTCCGGGACAGCCCTATGGCTACACCTTC. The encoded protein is CSASPGQPYGYTF.

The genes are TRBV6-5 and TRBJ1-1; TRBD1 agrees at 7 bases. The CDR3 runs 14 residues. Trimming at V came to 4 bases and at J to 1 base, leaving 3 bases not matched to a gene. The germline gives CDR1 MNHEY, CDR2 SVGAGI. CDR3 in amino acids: CASSWDSGNTEAFF. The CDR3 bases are TGTGCCAGCAGTTGGGACAGCGGGAACACTGAAGCTTTCTTT.

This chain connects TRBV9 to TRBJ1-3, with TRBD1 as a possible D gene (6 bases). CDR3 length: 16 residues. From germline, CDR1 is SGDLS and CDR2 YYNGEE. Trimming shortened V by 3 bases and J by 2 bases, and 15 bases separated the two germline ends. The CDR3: CASSAPGQFTGNTIYF. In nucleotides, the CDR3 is TGTGCCAGCAGCGCCCCGGGACAATTTACTGGAAACACCATATATTTT.

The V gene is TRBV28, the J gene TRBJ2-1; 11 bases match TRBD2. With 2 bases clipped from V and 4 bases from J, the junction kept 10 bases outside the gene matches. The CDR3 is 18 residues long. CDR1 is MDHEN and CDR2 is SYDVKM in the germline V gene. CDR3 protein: CASSLRTLAGVSYNEQFF. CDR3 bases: TGTGCCAGCAGTTTACGTACACTAGCGGGAGTAAGTTACAATGAGCAGTTCTTC.

The CDR3 loop is CASSLFGTGGNEQFF. The CDR3 DNA reads as TGTGCCAGCAGCCTCTTCGGGACAGGGGGCAATGAGCAGTTCTTC. V is TRBV7-2 and J is TRBJ2-1; 11 bases map to TRBD1. The V gene's germline CDR1 is SGHTA and CDR2 FQGNSA. The trim removed 5 bases at V and 6 bases at J, leaving 6 bases unmatched. The CDR3 has 15 amino acids.